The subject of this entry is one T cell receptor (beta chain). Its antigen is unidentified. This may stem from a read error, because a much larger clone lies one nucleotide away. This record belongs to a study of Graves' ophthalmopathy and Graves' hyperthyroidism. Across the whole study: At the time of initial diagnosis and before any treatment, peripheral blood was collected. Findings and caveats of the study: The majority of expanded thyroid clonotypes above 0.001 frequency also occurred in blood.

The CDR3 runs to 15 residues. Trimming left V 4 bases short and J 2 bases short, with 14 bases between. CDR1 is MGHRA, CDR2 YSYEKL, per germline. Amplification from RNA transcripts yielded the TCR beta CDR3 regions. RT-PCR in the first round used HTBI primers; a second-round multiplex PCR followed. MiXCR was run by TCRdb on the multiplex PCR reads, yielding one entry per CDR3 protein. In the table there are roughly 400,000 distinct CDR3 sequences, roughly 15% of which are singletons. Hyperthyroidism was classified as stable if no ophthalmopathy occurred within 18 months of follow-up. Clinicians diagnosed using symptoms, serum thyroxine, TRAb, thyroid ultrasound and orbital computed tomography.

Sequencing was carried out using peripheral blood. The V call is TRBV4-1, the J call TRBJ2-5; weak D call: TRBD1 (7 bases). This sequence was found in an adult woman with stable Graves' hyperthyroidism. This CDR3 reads CASSRGGTVQETQYF. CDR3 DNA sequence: TGCGCCAGCAGCCGAGGAGGGACAGTTCAAGAGACCCAGTACTTC.